This passage covers 20 T cell receptor beta chains from one sample sequenced in a study of T cells after yellow fever vaccination. TCRdb called the 5' RACE reads again in MiXCR, with one record for every CDR3 protein. The profile covers about 320,000 distinct CDR3 sequences, with 3.5% to 4.5% appearing a single time and less than 20% taken by the ten largest. The sample in question was PBMCs, obtained 15 days after the yellow fever booster vaccination. The receptors originated from a man between 18 and 35 years old who received the YFV17D yellow fever vaccine.

J is TRBJ2-1 and V is TRBV5-1, with 9 nucleotides matching TRBD1. This CDR3 contains 15 residues. In germline, CDR1 is SGHRS, CDR2 YFSETQ. Unmatched junction bases numbered 5, after V lost 0 bases and J lost 7 bases. The CDR3 DNA is TGCGCCAGCAGCTTGGGGACAGGGGAATGGAATGAGCAGTTCTTC. Translated: CASSLGTGEWNEQFF.

As concerns this clonotype: At one boundary the junction diverges from the germline segment, which might be a read error. V and J are TRBV20-1 and TRBJ2-5; TRBD2 matches 13 bases. The V gene's germline CDR1 is DFQATT and CDR2 SNEGSKA (reference sequence). The CDR3 covers 14 residues. The CDR3 protein is CSALGLAGHETKYF. The CDR3 DNA reads as TGCAGTGCTTTGGGACTAGCGGGGCACGAGACCAAGTACTTC.

This clonotype was seen many times. The chain combines TRBV4-3 with TRBJ2-7; D perhaps matches TRBD1 (6 bases). Germline-derived CDR1 and CDR2 are LGHNA and YSLEER. This CDR3 spans 16 amino acids. Trimming stripped 0 bases from V and 1 base from J, with 13 bases between. CDR3 protein: CASSQEGSGQSYEQYV. The CDR3, as DNA: TGCGCCAGCAGCCAAGAAGGTTCCGGACAGTCCTACGAGCAGTACGTC.

This clonotype appeared a few times. V gene TRBV12-3 or TRBV12-4 combines with J gene TRBJ2-5, with TRBD2 matching 7 bases. CDR3 length equals 15 residues. Germline trimming cut 6 bases from V and 5 bases from J; bases unmatched to any gene: 12. CDR3 bases: TGTGCCAGCAGCCATACGGGACTACTGGTCGAGACCCAGTACTTC. Its protein product is CASSHTGLLVETQYF.

This clonotype was observed at least ten times. The chain is built from TRBV4-1 and TRBJ1-2; the match to TRBD1 covers 8 bases. V gave up 1 base and J gave up 4 bases; unmatched junction bases: 5. There are 15 residues in the CDR3. Germline assignment: CDR1 MGHRA and CDR2 YSYEKL. CDR3 residues: CASSQAGGAGYGYTF. The CDR3 coding sequence is TGCGCCAGCAGCCAAGCAGGGGGCGCTGGCTATGGCTACACCTTC.

The V gene is TRBV4-1, the J gene TRBJ1-1; possibly TRBD1 for D (6 bases). Looked up from germline, CDR1 is MGHRA and CDR2 is YSYEKL. Trimming shortened V by 1 base and J by 11 bases, and 14 bases separated the two germline ends. This CDR3 is 13 amino acids long. The DNA of the CDR3 is TGCGCCAGCAGCCAAGGAGGACAGTCCACGGCTTTCTTT. Translation gives CASSQGGQSTAFF.

V usage is TRBV4-3 and J usage is TRBJ1-4; D is undetermined. With 1 base removed from V and 2 bases from J, the gap between germline ends came to 11 bases. The germline V gene has CDR1 LGHNA and CDR2 YSLEER. This CDR3 contains 16 residues. CDR3 sequence: CASSQALFGTNEKLFF. The CDR3 nucleotides are TGCGCCAGCAGCCAAGCTCTGTTCGGGACTAATGAAAAACTGTTTTTT.

There are many counts of this clonotype. One end of the junction varies from germline; a read error may be responsible. V is TRBV5-1 and J is TRBJ2-3; D remains unclear. Germline CDR1 reads SGHRS; CDR2 reads YFSETQ. This CDR3 is 11 amino acids long. CDR3 sequence reads: CASSSEDTQYF. Written as DNA, the CDR3 is TGTGCCAGCAGCTCCGAAGATACGCAGTATTTT.

This clonotype was detected ten times or more. This chain links TRBV24-1 with TRBJ2-3; D assignment may be TRBD1 or TRBD2 (5 bases each). Between the trimmed V and J ends, which lost 9 bases and 2 bases, there was a span of 8 bases. CDR3 length: 12 amino acids. Germline assignment: CDR1 KGHDR and CDR2 SFDVKD. The CDR3 loop is CATEGNTDTQYF. The CDR3 coding sequence is TGTGCCACCGAGGGGAACACAGATACGCAGTATTTT.

The rearrangement links TRBV7-9 to TRBJ1-6; D gene ambiguous. CDR3 size: 12 residues. The germline V gene has CDR1 SEHNR and CDR2 FQNEAQ (reference sequence). V gave up 2 bases and J gave up 8 bases, with 4 bases separating them. CDR3 nucleotide sequence: TGTGCCAGCAGCTTATCAGATTCACCCCTCCACTTT. Residues: CASSLSDSPLHF.

This chain links TRBV25-1 with TRBJ2-7; TRBD1 is a possible D gene (6 bases). The CDR3 consists of 13 residues. From germline, CDR1 is MGHDK and CDR2 SYGVNS. Trimming took off 9 bases at V and 6 bases at J, with 18 bases between the two ends. The CDR3 DNA sequence: TGTGCCAGTACTCGGTCAGGGGAAGTCGAGCAGTACTTC. As protein: CASTRSGEVEQYF.

This clonotype was seen more than once but under ten times. The rearrangement joins TRBV5-1 to TRBJ2-7; a possible D gene is TRBD2 (5 bases). CDR1 and CDR2 (germline): SGHRS, YFSETQ. This CDR3 spans 13 amino acids. Trimming took 4 bases from V and 3 from J, leaving 11 bases between them. The chain's CDR3 is CASSTTGDYEQYF. The CDR3 DNA reads TGCGCCAGCAGCACGACCGGGGACTACGAGCAGTACTTC.

This clonotype appeared many times. This chain joins TRBV7-9 and TRBJ1-1; D ambiguous. Per germline, CDR1 SEHNR and CDR2 FQNEAQ (reference sequence). The V and J ends lost 5 bases and 4 bases respectively, with 14 bases between them. The CDR3 runs 14 residues. CDR3 in DNA: TGTGCCAGCAGCCCCCACCTGGTGGGCACTGAAGCTTTCTTT. Its protein is CASSPHLVGTEAFF.

This rearrangement joins TRBV2 to TRBJ2-5, with 7 bases identical to TRBD1. This CDR3 has 15 residues. Germline V gives CDR1 SNHLY, CDR2 FYNNEI. The V and J ends lost 5 bases and 3 bases, in that order; junction bases with no gene match: 9. CDR3 region: CASSSDRVREETQYF. The CDR3, as DNA: TGTGCCAGCAGTTCCGACAGGGTCAGGGAAGAGACCCAGTACTTC.

This rearrangement joins TRBV14 to TRBJ1-2; the match to TRBD1 covers 7 bases. V lost 3 bases and J lost 0; bases outside the gene matches: 7. This CDR3 comprises 16 residues. The germline V gene has CDR1 SGHDN and CDR2 FVKESK. In DNA, the CDR3 is TGTGCCAGCAGCCATTACCAGGGGGATGCTAACTATGGCTACACCTTC. Protein sequence: CASSHYQGDANYGYTF.

The table lists this clonotype with a few counts. This chain links TRBV10-2 with TRBJ1-1; tentatively, D is TRBD1 (6 bases). V lost 0 bases to trimming and J lost 5 bases, with 19 bases between them. In germline, CDR1 is WSHSY, CDR2 SAAADI. The CDR3 length is 17 residues. CDR3 in DNA: TGCGCCAGCAGTGAGTCGGGGCAGGGGAGGGGAAAGACTGAAGCTTTCTTT. This encodes CASSESGQGRGKTEAFF.

In its sample, this clonotype was seen many times. The gene calls are TRBV7-9 and TRBJ1-1; D ambiguous. V lost 8 bases to trimming and J lost 4 bases, with 5 bases between them. The CDR3 loop spans 10 amino acids. CDR1 and CDR2 from the germline V gene are SEHNR and FQNEAQ (reference sequence). The CDR3 DNA is TGTGCCAGCGGAAGCACTGAAGCTTTCTTT. This translates into CASGSTEAFF.

The table lists this clonotype with many counts. J is TRBJ1-4 and V is TRBV7-2; 11 nucleotides agree with TRBD1. V was clipped by 0 bases and J by 5 bases; unmatched bases: 5. CDR1 SGHTA and CDR2 FQGNSA come from the germline V gene. The length of the CDR3 is 17 residues. The CDR3 DNA sequence: TGTGCCAGCAGCTTAGCCGGGACAGGGGGGGCGAATGAAAAACTGTTTTTT. It encodes CASSLAGTGGANEKLFF.

This clonotype was recorded at least ten times. CDR3 in DNA: TGCAGCGTTGAAGGAGGTGGCAGGGCCCAAACCTACGAGCAGTACTTC. It is translated as CSVEGGGRAQTYEQYF. The V gene is TRBV29-1, the J gene TRBJ2-7, with D possibly matching TRBD1 (5 bases). The length of the CDR3 is 16 residues. Trimming took 1 base from V and 2 from J, leaving 18 bases between them. Germline values: CDR1 SQVTM, CDR2 ANQGSEA.

The chain recombines TRBV18 with TRBJ2-5; 8 positions match TRBD2. This CDR3 is 14 amino acids long. With V trimmed by 2 bases and J by 4 bases, 3 bases remained unmatched. Germline assignment: CDR1 KGHSH and CDR2 LQKENI. CDR3 nucleotides: TGTGCCAGCTCACCAGGAAGCGGGAGAGAGACCCAGTACTTC. It encodes CASSPGSGRETQYF.